Given below is one TCR beta chain in context. No antigen is known for it. It has no much larger one-base neighbor in the sample; base qualities were not kept. The immunoSEQ Assay, a bias-controlled multiplex PCR, was used to amplify TCRbeta CDR3 regions from genomic DNA. The paper's processing steps were these. The number of nucleated cells in each sample was estimated by amplification of reference gene primers within the assay. Sequence reads were collapsed and filtered to measure the absolute abundance of every unique TCRbeta CDR3 rearrangement. For each sample, productive Simpson clonality was calculated as the square root of Simpson's diversity index over productive rearrangements. The table comes from immuneACCESS by way of TCRdb, which keeps in-frame sequences with V and J called. Part of the clones is missing from these tables; in studies checked, under half for an unresolved V gene and the rest for unknown reasons. The V and J calls and clone size were taken over from that table, and D and trimming were inferred from the DNA. Across this sample there are a few hundred thousand clones, with around 89% seen only once. 1.8% of the sample belongs to the ten largest clones.

The data belong to a study of blood T cell repertoires in COVID-19 (dated by TCRdb to 2018 to 2020). Broadly, across the study: Samples from collaborators originated in the United States, Italy and Spain and spanned both the acute and convalescent phases of COVID-19. The sample metadata nearly always contained a de-identified subject ID, COVID-19 status, age in years and sex. Subjects who had been exposed to COVID-19, were actively infected with it, or had recovered from it provided the deeply sampled blood TCRbeta repertoires that made up the dataset. A freely available public database, intended as a resource for researchers studying the immune response to SARS-CoV-2, is where the repertoires were released. The material from the prospective study consisted of cDNA or gDNA derived from T cells, B-cell-depleted T cells, or PBMCs. Samples were obtained from the ongoing ImmuneRACE study (first 160 participants) and from over 1,000 subjects provided by 6 global collaborators. Where available, HLA class I and class II types were taken from metadata supplied by the sample provider and were not determined by assay-based typing.

General conclusions and limits of the study: Clinical and demographic metadata were provided uncurated, with the amount varying by source and participant.

Participants in the prospective study were aged roughly 18 to 100 years, lived in 20 to 30 United States geographic areas, and enrolled through a virtual design. In the prospective study, cohorts were assigned on the basis of participant-reported clinical history obtained from a screening survey and a study questionnaire. ImmuneRACE Cohort 3 recovered participants were defined by two consecutive negative NP/OP PCR tests, healthcare professional clearance, or symptom resolution. Mobile phlebotomists in the prospective study collected whole blood, serum and a nasopharyngeal or oropharyngeal swab from every participant. Over a roughly 2-month period, participants in the prospective study had the option of providing additional blood draws and questionnaires. Blood samples from the prospective study were shipped frozen or at room temperature prior to DNA extraction. From the germline V gene, CDR1 is LGHNA and CDR2 is YSLEER. V is shortened by 4 bases, J by 8 bases, and the region joining them spans 20 bases. From its cysteine to its phenylalanine, the CDR3 spans 16 amino acids. Only the CDR3 part of the read is kept: 48 bases, read in frame from the first base.

This TCR came from a woman aged 35 to 49 who had recovered from COVID-19. This sequence uses TRBV4-3 and TRBJ1-4; TRBD1 is possibly the D segment (5 matching bases). The source material was PBMCs or T cells enriched from blood (not recorded which). The CDR3 region reads CASSPQNQGTGEKLFF. Here is the DNA: TGCGCCAGCAGCCCACAGAATCAGGGTACGGGCGAAAAACTGTTTTTT.